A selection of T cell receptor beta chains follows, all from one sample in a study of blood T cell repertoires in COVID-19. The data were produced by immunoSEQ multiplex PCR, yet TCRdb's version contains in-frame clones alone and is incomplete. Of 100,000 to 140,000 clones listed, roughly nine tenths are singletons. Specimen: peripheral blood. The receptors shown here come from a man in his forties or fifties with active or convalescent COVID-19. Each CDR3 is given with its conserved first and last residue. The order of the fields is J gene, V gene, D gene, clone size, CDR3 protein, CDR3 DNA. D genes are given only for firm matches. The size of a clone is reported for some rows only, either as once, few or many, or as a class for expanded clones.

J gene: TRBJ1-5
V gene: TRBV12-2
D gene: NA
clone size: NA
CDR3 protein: CASRLACLWEHRGSQPQHF
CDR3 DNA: TGTGCAAGTCGCTTAGCGTGCCTCTGGGAGCACAGGGGAAGTCAGCCCCAGCATTTT

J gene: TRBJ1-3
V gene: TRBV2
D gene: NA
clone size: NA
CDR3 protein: CASSDRGNTIYF
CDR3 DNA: TGTGCCAGCAGTGACCGTGGAAACACCATATATTTT

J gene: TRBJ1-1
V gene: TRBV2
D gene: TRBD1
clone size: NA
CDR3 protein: CASTPSGTGNTEAFF
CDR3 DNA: TGTGCCAGCACCCCGTCGGGGACAGGGAACACTGAAGCTTTCTTT

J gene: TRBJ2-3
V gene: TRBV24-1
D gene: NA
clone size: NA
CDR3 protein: CATSDPELEGVTDTQYF
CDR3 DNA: TGTGCCACCAGTGACCCAGAGCTCGAGGGGGTCACAGATACGCAGTATTTT

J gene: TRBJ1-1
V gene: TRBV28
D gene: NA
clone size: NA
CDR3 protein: CASTGDTEAFF
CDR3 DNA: TGTGCCAGCACGGGGGACACTGAAGCTTTCTTT

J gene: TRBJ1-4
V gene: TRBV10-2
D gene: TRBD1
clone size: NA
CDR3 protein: CASSESWGQGEEKLFF
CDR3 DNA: TGCGCCAGCAGTGAGTCGTGGGGACAGGGGGAAGAAAAACTGTTTTTT

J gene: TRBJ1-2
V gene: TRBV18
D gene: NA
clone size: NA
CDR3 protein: CASSPAQKSGYTF
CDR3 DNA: TGTGCCAGCTCACCGGCCCAAAAGTCGGGCTACACCTTC

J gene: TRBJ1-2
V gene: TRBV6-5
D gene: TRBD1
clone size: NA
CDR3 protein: CASSSSHSGGYGYTF
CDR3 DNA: TGTGCCAGCAGTTCAAGTCACTCAGGGGGCTATGGCTACACCTTC

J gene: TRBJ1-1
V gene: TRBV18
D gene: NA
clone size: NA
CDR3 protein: CASSPPSVNTEAFF
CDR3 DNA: TGTGCCAGCTCACCACCGTCAGTGAACACTGAAGCTTTCTTT

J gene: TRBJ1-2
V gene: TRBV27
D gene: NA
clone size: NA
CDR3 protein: CASSLRFLSDWSGYTF
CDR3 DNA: TGTGCCAGCAGTTTAAGGTTTTTATCCGACTGGAGTGGCTACACCTTC

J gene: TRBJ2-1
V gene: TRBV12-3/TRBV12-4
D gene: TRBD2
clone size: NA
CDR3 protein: CASSWTSGNEQFF
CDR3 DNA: TGTGCCAGCAGTTGGACTAGTGGCAATGAGCAGTTCTTC

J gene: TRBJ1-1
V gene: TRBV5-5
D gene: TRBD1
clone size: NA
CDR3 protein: CASSSAGTGGNTEAFF
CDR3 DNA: TGTGCCAGCAGCTCCGCCGGGACAGGGGGGAACACTGAAGCTTTCTTT

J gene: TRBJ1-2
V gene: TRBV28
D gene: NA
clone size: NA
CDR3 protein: CASSLVENYGYTF
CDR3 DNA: TGTGCCAGCAGTTTAGTGGAGAACTATGGCTACACCTTC

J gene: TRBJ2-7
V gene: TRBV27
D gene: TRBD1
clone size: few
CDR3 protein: CASTPAGTGNYEQYF
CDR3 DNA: TGTGCCAGCACCCCAGCCGGGACAGGGAATTACGAGCAGTACTTC

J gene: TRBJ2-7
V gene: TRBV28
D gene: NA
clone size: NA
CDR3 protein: CASSLGSWEQYF
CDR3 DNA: TGTGCCAGCAGTTTAGGGAGCTGGGAGCAGTACTTC

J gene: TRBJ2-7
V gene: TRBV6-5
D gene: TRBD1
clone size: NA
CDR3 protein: CASSPRWGTVYEQYF
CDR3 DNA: TGTGCCAGCAGTCCCCGGTGGGGGACAGTATACGAGCAGTACTTC

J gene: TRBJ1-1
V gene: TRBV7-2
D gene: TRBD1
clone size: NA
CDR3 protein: CASRDSLNTEAFF
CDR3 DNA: TGTGCCAGCCGGGACAGTCTTAACACTGAAGCTTTCTTT